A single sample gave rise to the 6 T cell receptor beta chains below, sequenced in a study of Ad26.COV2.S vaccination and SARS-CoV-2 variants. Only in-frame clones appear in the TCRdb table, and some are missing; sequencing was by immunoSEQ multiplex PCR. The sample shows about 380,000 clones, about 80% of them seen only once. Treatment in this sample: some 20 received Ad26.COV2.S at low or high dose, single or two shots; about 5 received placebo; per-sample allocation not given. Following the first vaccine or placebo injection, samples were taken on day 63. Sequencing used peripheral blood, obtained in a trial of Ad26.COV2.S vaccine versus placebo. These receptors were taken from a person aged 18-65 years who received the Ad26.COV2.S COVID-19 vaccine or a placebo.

The DNA for the CDR3 is TGTGCCAGCAGCGACAGGGGGTATGGCTACACCTTC. Translating it yields CASSDRGYGYTF. The J gene is TRBJ1-2, the V gene TRBV28; 9 nucleotides align to TRBD1. The CDR3 is made up of 12 amino acids. J lost 5 bases, V lost 6 bases, and 1 base had no gene match. Germline V gene data show CDR1 as MDHEN and CDR2 as SYDVKM.

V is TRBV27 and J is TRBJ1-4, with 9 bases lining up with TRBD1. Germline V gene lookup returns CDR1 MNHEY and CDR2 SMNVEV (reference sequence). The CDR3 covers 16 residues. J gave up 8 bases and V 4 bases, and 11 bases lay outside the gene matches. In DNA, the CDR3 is TGTGCCAGCAGTTCCATACAGGGACAGGGAATCGAAAAACTGTTTTTT. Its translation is CASSSIQGQGIEKLFF. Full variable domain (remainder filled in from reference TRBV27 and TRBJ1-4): EAQVTQNPRYLITVTGKKLTVTCSQNMNHEYMSWYRQDPGLGLRQIYYSMNVEVTDKGDVPEGYKVSRKEKRNFPLILESPSPNQTSLYFCASSSIQGQGIEKLFFGSGTQLSVL.

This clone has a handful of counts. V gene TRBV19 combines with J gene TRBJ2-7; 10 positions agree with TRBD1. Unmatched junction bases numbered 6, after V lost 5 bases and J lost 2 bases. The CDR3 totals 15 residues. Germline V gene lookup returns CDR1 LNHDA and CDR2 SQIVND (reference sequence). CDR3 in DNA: TGTGCCAGTAGTCCTCTGGACAGGGGGACCTACGAGCAGTACTTC. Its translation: CASSPLDRGTYEQYF.

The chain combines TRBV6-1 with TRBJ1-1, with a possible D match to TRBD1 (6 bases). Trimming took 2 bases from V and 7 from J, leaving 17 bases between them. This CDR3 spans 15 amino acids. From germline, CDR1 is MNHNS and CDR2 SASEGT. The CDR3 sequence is CASSESDRIGGEAFF. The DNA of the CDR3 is TGTGCCAGCAGTGAATCCGACAGGATCGGGGGTGAAGCTTTCTTT.

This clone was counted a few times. This chain's CDR3 is CATSRERTGNHEQYF. In DNA, the CDR3 is TGTGCCACCAGCAGAGAGCGGACAGGGAACCACGAGCAGTACTTC. The chain links TRBV15 to TRBJ2-7, with 8 bases fitting TRBD1. The J segment lost 5 bases and the V segment lost 0 bases, leaving 6 bases of the junction unmatched. CDR1 is LNHNV and CDR2 is YYDKDF in the germline V gene (reference sequence). The CDR3 runs to 15 residues.

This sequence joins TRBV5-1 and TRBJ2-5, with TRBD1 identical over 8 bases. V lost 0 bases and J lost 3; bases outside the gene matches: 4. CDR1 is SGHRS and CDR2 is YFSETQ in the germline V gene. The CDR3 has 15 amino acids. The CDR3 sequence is CASSLARTGKETQYF. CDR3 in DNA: TGCGCCAGCAGCTTGGCTCGGACAGGGAAAGAGACCCAGTACTTC.